The 18 T cell receptor beta chains reported below all come from one sample, sequenced in a study of T cells in localized non-small cell lung cancer. Some clones are missing from TCRdb's copy, which holds only in-frame ones; the method was immunoSEQ multiplex PCR. The table lists around 1,800 clones, approximately 25% of them singletons. This material consisted of normal lung tissue next to the tumor, taken before any cancer treatment. Receptors were obtained from a female donor of 60 years or more with stage II lung adenocarcinoma.

V gene TRBV2 combines with J gene TRBJ2-2; D is possibly TRBD1 (6 bases). The CDR3 spans 14 residues. The germline gives CDR1 SNHLY, CDR2 FYNNEI. The V end lost 1 base, the J end lost 5 bases, and 8 bases lay between the germline ends. The CDR3 loop reads CASSEGGTTGELFF. DNA for the CDR3: TGTGCCAGCAGTGAAGGGGGGACAACCGGGGAGCTGTTTTTT.

This chain connects TRBV18 to TRBJ2-4, with 7 positions matching TRBD1. CDR1 and CDR2 from the germline V gene are KGHSH and LQKENI. CDR3 length: 13 amino acids. Unmatched junction bases numbered 5, after V lost 6 bases and J lost 6 bases. CDR3 loop: CASSPGQPNIQYF. In nucleotides, the CDR3 is TGTGCCAGCTCCCCGGGACAGCCAAACATTCAGTACTTC.

V usage is TRBV11-3 and J usage is TRBJ2-5; D remains ambiguous. This CDR3 has 15 residues. V gave up 5 bases and J gave up 5 bases, with 18 bases separating them. Germline CDR1 SGHNT, CDR2 YENEEA. The CDR3 region is CASSERQTLKETQYF. CDR3 coding DNA: TGTGCCAGCAGCGAGAGACAAACCCTAAAGGAGACCCAGTACTTC.

This clone was seen a few times. The chain links TRBV28 to TRBJ2-7; 7 nucleotides agree with TRBD1. Trimming cost V 4 bases and J 2 bases; bases outside gene matches: 2. This CDR3 is built from 13 residues. The V gene's germline CDR1 is MDHEN and CDR2 SYDVKM. CDR3 DNA sequence: TGTGCCAGCAGTTCTGACAGGGCCTACGAGCAGTACTTC. Encoded protein: CASSSDRAYEQYF.

The table lists this clone with a few counts. V gene TRBV11-3 combines with J gene TRBJ1-1, with no clear D. This CDR3 spans 14 amino acids. V lost 5 bases, J lost 2 bases, and 12 bases lay in between. In germline, CDR1 is SGHNT, CDR2 YENEEA. The CDR3 nucleotides are TGTGCCAGCAGCAGGCGGGGATTTAACACTGAAGCTTTCTTT. It codes for CASSRRGFNTEAFF.

This chain links TRBV6-8 with TRBJ2-3; the match to TRBD2 covers 8 bases. From germline, CDR1 is MNHGY and CDR2 SAAAGT. Trimming removed 5 bases from V and 3 bases from J; junction bases left unmatched: 7. The CDR3 loop spans 15 amino acids. The CDR3 DNA follows: TGTGCCAGCAGTGGTCGCGGGGGGCGTACAGATACGCAGTATTTT. Protein sequence: CASSGRGGRTDTQYF.

The rearrangement links TRBV19 to TRBJ1-5; 11 bases align to TRBD1. Germline V CDR1 and CDR2: LNHDA, SQIVND (reference sequence). Losses at the gene ends were 9 bases for V and 7 bases for J; bases not matched to a gene: 5. This CDR3 is 13 amino acids long. CDR3 in DNA: TGTGCCAGCCACGGACAGGGGGCCCAGCCCCAGCATTTT. This gives the protein CASHGQGAQPQHF.

The chain uses TRBV19 and TRBJ2-2; the match to TRBD1 covers 7 bases. Unmatched junction bases numbered 14, after V lost 5 bases and J lost 5 bases. Germline assignment: CDR1 LNHDA and CDR2 SQIVND (reference sequence). The CDR3 has 17 residues. The DNA for the CDR3 is TGTGCCAGTAGTTCACCAACCGGGACAGAAAGGACCGGGGAGCTGTTTTTT. The encoded protein is CASSSPTGTERTGELFF.

This clone was observed a few times. The V and J genes are TRBV6-8 and TRBJ1-2; TRBD1 might be the D (6 bases). The CDR3 extends over 14 amino acids. Germline CDR1 is MNHGY and CDR2 is SAAAGT. V lost 5 bases and J lost 6, with 16 bases in between. In nucleotides, the CDR3 is TGTGCCAGCAGTGTCGCACAGGGCTATGATGGCTACACCTTC. Amino acids: CASSVAQGYDGYTF.

This clone was counted only a few times. This chain links TRBV19 with TRBJ2-1; 9 bases match TRBD2. CDR3 length equals 15 residues. Germline CDR1 LNHDA, CDR2 SQIVND (reference sequence). J lost 4 bases, V lost 6 bases, and 7 bases had no gene match. The CDR3 bases are TGTGCCAGTAGCCCGACTAGCGGACAATACAATGAGCAGTTCTTC. This codes for CASSPTSGQYNEQFF.

The chain uses TRBV5-1 and TRBJ2-1; D tentatively reads TRBD1 or TRBD2 (5 bases each). This CDR3 is 18 amino acids long. The V end was cut by 4 bases, the J end by 5 bases, with 25 bases between. CDR1 and CDR2 from the germline V gene are SGHRS and YFSETQ. This CDR3 reads CASSGRLTDIDYDNEQFF. CDR3 in DNA: TGCGCCAGCAGCGGTAGATTGACAGACATAGACTACGACAATGAGCAGTTCTTC.

V usage is TRBV6-8 and J usage is TRBJ2-6; possible D gene TRBD2, 5 bases. The CDR3 has 17 amino acids. Per the germline V gene, CDR1 is MNHGY and CDR2 is SAAAGT. Trimming left V 5 bases short and J 0 bases short, with 14 bases between. The CDR3 spells CASSRERESSGANVLTF. CDR3 nucleotides: TGTGCCAGCAGTAGGGAGAGGGAAAGCTCTGGGGCCAACGTCCTGACTTTC.

The chain uses TRBV11-3 and TRBJ2-1, with D possibly being TRBD2 (5 bases). The CDR3 is 16 residues long. Germline V gives CDR1 SGHNT, CDR2 YENEEA. V lost 3 bases, J lost 0 bases, and 12 bases lay in between. The CDR3 reads CASSLAGVFSYNEQFF. As DNA, the CDR3 is TGTGCCAGCAGCTTGGCCGGGGTTTTCTCCTACAATGAGCAGTTCTTC.

The rearrangement joins TRBV19 to TRBJ2-6; D gene unclear. Germline lookup yields CDR1 LNHDA and CDR2 SQIVND (reference sequence). Deletions cut 7 bases from V and 4 bases from J, with 11 bases between. The CDR3 contains 14 residues. The CDR3 here is CASTPVAGANVLTF. The CDR3 region has the DNA TGTGCCAGTACCCCGGTTGCGGGGGCCAACGTCCTGACTTTC.

The genes are TRBV28 and TRBJ2-7; 8 positions match TRBD1. Germline CDR1 reads MDHEN; CDR2 reads SYDVKM. The CDR3 length is 12 residues. With 4 bases clipped from V and 5 bases from J, the junction kept 1 base outside the gene matches. CDR3 coding DNA: TGTGCCAGCAGTTCGGACAGGGACGAGCAGTACTTC. Translated: CASSSDRDEQYF.

This clone is labeled as large. The CDR3 region has the DNA TGTGCCAGTAGTATAGCAGCTAGCGGGGGCAATGAGCAGTTCTTC. Its translation: CASSIAASGGNEQFF. The rearrangement joins TRBV19 to TRBJ2-1; TRBD2 matches 10 bases. The CDR3 is made up of 15 amino acids. CDR1 and CDR2 from the germline V gene are LNHDA and SQIVND (reference sequence). J gave up 6 bases and V 1 base, and 3 bases lay outside the gene matches.

The CDR3 spells CASNIRDSSNQPQHF. CDR3 sequence (DNA): TGTGCCAGTAATATCCGGGACAGTAGCAATCAGCCCCAGCATTTT. This chain joins TRBV19 and TRBJ1-5; the match to TRBD1 covers 7 bases. J lost 0 bases, V lost 7 bases, and 6 bases had no gene match. In germline, CDR1 is LNHDA, CDR2 SQIVND (reference sequence). The CDR3 runs 15 residues.

This clone was observed a handful of times. The chain couples TRBV19 to TRBJ2-2, with D uncertain. The ends were cut back, 2 bases at V and 0 bases at J, with 13 bases in the middle. CDR1 is LNHDA, CDR2 SQIVND, per germline (reference sequence). CDR3 length equals 17 residues. The CDR3 DNA reads as TGTGCCAGTAGTATACTCATGGGGAATACGAACACCGGGGAGCTGTTTTTT. Translation gives CASSILMGNTNTGELFF.